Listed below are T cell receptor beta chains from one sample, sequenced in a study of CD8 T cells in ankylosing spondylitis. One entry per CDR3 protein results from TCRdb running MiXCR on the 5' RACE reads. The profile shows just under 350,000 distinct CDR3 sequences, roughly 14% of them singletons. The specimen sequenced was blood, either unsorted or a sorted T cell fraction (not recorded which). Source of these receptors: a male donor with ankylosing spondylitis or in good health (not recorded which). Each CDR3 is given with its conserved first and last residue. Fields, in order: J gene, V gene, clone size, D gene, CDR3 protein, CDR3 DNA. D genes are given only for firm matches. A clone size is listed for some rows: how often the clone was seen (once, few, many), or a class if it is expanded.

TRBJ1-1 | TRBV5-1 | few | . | CASSGGSSALYTEAFF | TGCGCCAGCAGCGGCGGTTCATCTGCTTTGTACACTGAAGCTTTCTTT
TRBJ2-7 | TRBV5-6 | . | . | CASSRDGPYEPYF | TGTGCCAGCAGCCGAGACGGACCCTACGAGCCGTACTTC
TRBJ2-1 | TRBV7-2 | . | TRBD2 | CASSPTSGGPEEQFF | TGTGCCAGCAGCCCCACTAGCGGGGGGCCAGAAGAGCAGTTCTTC
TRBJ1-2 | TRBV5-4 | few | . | CASSLVPQLERDYGYTF | TGTGCCAGCAGCTTGGTTCCACAGCTTGAACGGGACTATGGCTACACCTTC
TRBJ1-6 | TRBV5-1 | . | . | CASSLWAFNSPLHF | TGCGCCAGCAGCTTGTGGGCCTTCAATTCACCCCTCCACTTT
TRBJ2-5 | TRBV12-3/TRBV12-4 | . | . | CASSLLDSSLFETQYF | TGTGCCAGCAGTTTACTGGACAGCTCCCTTTTTGAGACCCAGTACTTC
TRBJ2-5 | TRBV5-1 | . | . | CASILFQEETQYF | TGCGCCAGCATCCTTTTCCAGGAAGAGACCCAGTACTTC
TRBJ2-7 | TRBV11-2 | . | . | CASSLGRGGADEQYF | TGTGCCAGCAGCTTAGGGCGAGGGGGGGCGGACGAGCAGTACTTC
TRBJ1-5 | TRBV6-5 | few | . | CASSSGKGNQPQHF | TGTGCCAGCAGTTCAGGGAAAGGCAATCAGCCCCAGCATTTT
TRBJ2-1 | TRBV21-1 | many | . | CASSKEESSFGVNEQFF | TGTGCCAGCAGCAAAGAAGAGTCCTCCTTTGGGGTAAATGAGCAGTTCTTC
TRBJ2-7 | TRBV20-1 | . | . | CSARDQRGGSYEQYF | TGCAGTGCTAGAGATCAAAGGGGGGGCTCCTACGAGCAGTACTTC
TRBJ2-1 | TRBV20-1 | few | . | CSAGLPGGYEQFF | TGCAGTGCAGGTCTCCCCGGAGGATATGAGCAGTTCTTC
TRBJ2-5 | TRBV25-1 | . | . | CASSEGGANGAETQYF | TGTGCCAGCAGTGAAGGCGGGGCTAACGGGGCGGAGACCCAGTACTTC
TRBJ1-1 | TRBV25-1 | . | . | CASSPGVLDEAFF | TGTGCCAGCAGTCCCGGAGTTTTAGATGAAGCTTTCTTT
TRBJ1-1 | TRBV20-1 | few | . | CSARDRLEAFF | TGCAGTGCTAGAGATCGACTGGAAGCTTTCTTT
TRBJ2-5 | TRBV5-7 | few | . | CASSPEGLASETQYF | TGTGCCAGCAGCCCCGAGGGTCTAGCTAGTGAGACCCAGTACTTC
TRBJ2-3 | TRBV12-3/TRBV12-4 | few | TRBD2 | CASSPRTSSVDTQYF | TGTGCCAGCAGTCCGAGGACTAGCTCGGTAGATACGCAGTATTTT
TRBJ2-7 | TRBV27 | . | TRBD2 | CASSLRPNVAGAFYEQYF | TGTGCCAGCAGTCTAAGGCCAAACGTAGCGGGGGCCTTCTACGAGCAGTACTTC
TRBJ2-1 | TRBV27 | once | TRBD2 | CASSLAGVSKGQFF | TGTGCCAGCAGTTTAGCGGGAGTCAGCAAGGGGCAGTTCTTC
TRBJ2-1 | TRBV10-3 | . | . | CASHQGFRNEQFF | TGTGCCAGCCATCAGGGATTCCGGAATGAGCAGTTCTTC
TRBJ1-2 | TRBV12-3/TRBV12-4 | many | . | CASSPGFYGYTF | TGTGCCAGCAGCCCGGGTTTCTATGGCTACACCTTC
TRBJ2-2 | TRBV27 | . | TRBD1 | CASRLQGAKTGELFF | TGTGCCAGCAGGTTACAGGGGGCAAAGACCGGGGAGCTGTTTTTT
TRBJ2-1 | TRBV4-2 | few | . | CASSQESGPTF | TGTGCCAGCAGCCAAGAAAGCGGTCCGACCTTC
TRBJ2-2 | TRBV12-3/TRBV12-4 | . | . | CASSPRWTGELFF | TGTGCCAGCAGTCCCCGGTGGACCGGGGAGCTGTTTTTT
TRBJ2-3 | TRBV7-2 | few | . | CASTLYGEDTQYF | TGTGCCAGCACCCTATACGGGGAGGATACGCAGTATTTT
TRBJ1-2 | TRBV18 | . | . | CASSGQTDYGYTF | TGTGCCAGCTCCGGGCAAACCGACTATGGCTACACCTTC
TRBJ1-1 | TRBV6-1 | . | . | CASRTDGGGTEAFF | TGTGCCAGCAGGACTGACGGCGGGGGGACTGAAGCTTTCTTT
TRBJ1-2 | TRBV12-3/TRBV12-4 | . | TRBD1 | CASRGGGAPYGYTF | TGTGCCAGCAGGGGAGGGGGCGCACCCTATGGCTACACCTTC
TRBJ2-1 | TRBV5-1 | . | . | CASSLDGSNNEQFF | TGCGCCAGCAGCTTGGACGGGAGCAACAATGAGCAGTTCTTC
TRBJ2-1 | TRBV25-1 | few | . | CASSPPRSSYNEQFF | TGTGCCAGCAGTCCCCCGAGGTCTTCCTACAATGAGCAGTTCTTC
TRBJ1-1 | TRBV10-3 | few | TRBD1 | CAISAGGQGSTEAFF | TGTGCCATCAGTGCTGGGGGACAGGGGAGTACTGAAGCTTTCTTT
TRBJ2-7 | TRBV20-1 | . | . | CSATGSKNEQYF | TGCAGTGCTACAGGGAGTAAGAACGAGCAGTACTTC
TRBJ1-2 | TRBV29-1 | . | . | CSVELTRGVGYTF | TGCAGCGTTGAGCTGACGAGGGGAGTTGGCTACACCTTC
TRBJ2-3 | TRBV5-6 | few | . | CASSLSQLFTDTQYF | TGTGCCAGCAGCTTGAGTCAGCTTTTCACAGATACGCAGTATTTT
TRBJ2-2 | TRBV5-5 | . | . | CASSFLQGYTGELFF | TGTGCCAGCAGCTTTTTGCAGGGGTATACCGGGGAGCTGTTTTTT
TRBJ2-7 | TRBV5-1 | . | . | CASSLAGVHSYEQYF | TGCGCCAGCAGCTTGGCCGGGGTCCACTCCTACGAGCAGTACTTC
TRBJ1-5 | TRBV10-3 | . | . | CAISEMGDQPQHF | TGTGCCATCAGTGAGATGGGGGACCAGCCCCAGCATTTT
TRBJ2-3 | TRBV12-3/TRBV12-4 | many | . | CASSRTGSRITDTQYF | TGTGCCAGCAGTCGGACTGGCTCCCGAATCACAGATACGCAGTATTTT
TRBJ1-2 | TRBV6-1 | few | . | CASTTAGREYGYTF | TGTGCCAGCACTACGGCGGGGAGGGAGTATGGCTACACCTTC
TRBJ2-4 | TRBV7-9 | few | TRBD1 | CASSRQGARDIQYF | TGTGCCAGCAGCAGACAGGGGGCGCGGGACATTCAGTACTTC
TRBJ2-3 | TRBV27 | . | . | CASGTGTPFKENTQYF | TGTGCCAGCGGGACCGGGACTCCTTTTAAAGAAAATACGCAGTATTTT